This T cell receptor beta chain was observed in a study of chemoradiotherapy in HPV16-positive cancers. About the research overall: Functional T-cell assays on a couple of HPV16-positive patients' cells defined candidate HPV-specific clones and common TCR motifs. Study-level results: HPV-responsive T-cell expansion during chemoradiotherapy was linked to improved recurrence-free survival in HPV16-positive patients.

CDR3 length: 15 amino acids. Germline loops: CDR1 MNHNS, CDR2 SASEGT. Trimming took 8 bases from V and 0 from J; bases not matched to a gene: 8. Profiled with immunoSEQ multiplex PCR; TCRdb holds only in-frame clones, not every one. Here the sample spans over a thousand clones, 90% to 95% being singletons. A note on this clone: Its antigen is not identified.

The receptor's source is a human donor with HPV-associated anogenital cancer. This specimen was tumor tissue, taken from a patient who underwent chemoradiotherapy. The chain joins TRBV6-1 to TRBJ2-7, with 9 bases lining up with TRBD2. The chain's CDR3 is CASRPLAGSSYEQYF. The CDR3 DNA is TGTGCCAGCCGGCCCCTAGCGGGATCCTCCTACGAGCAGTACTTC.